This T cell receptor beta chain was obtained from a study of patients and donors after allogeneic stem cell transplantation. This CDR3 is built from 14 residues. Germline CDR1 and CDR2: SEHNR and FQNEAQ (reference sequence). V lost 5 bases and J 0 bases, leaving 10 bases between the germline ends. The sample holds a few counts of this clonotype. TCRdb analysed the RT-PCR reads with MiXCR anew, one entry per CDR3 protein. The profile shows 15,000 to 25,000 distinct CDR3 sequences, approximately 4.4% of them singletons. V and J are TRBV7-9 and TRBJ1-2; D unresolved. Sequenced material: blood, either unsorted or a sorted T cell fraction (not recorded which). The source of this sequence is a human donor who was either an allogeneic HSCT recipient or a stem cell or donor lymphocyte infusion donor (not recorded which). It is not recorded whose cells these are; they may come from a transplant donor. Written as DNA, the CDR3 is TGTGCCAGCAGCCCACGTCTTTCTAACTATGGCTACACCTTC. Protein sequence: CASSPRLSNYGYTF.